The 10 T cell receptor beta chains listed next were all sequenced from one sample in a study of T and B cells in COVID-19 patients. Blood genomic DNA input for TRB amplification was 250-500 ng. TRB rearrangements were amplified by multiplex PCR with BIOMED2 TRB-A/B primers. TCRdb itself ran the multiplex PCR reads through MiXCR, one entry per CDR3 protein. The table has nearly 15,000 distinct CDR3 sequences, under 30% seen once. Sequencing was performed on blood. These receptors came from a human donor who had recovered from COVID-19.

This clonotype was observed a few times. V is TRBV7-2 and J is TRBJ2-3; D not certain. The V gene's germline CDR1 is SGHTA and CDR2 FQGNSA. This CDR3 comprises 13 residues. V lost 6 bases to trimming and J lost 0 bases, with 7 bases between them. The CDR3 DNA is TGTGCCAGCAGAAAGGCGAGCACAGATACGCAGTATTTT. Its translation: CASRKASTDTQYF.

As DNA, the CDR3 is TGTGCCAGCAGCCACAGGGGGACTGAAGCTTTCTTT. It codes for CASSHRGTEAFF. The chain carries TRBV27 and TRBJ1-1, with 8 bases fitting TRBD1. This CDR3 is 12 amino acids long. Looked up from germline, CDR1 is MNHEY and CDR2 is SMNVEV (reference sequence). V was pared by 6 bases and J by 5 bases, with 2 bases of the junction left unmatched.

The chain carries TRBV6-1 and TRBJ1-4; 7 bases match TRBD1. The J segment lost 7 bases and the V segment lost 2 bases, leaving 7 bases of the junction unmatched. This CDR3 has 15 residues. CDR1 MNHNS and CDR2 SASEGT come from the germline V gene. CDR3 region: CASSELGQRREKLFF. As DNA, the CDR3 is TGTGCCAGCAGTGAATTGGGACAGCGTCGTGAAAAACTGTTTTTT.

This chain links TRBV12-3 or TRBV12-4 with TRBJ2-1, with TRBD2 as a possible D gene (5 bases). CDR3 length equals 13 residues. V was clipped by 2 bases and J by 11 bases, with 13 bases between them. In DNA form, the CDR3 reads TGTGCCAGCAGTTTATCCTCAGGCGGGCAGCAGTTCTTC. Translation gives CASSLSSGGQQFF.

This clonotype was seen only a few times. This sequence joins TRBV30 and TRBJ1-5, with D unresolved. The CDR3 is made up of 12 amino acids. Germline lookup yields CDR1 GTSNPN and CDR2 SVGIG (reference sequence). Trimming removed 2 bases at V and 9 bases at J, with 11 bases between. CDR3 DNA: TGTGCCTGGAGTCCACGGGTAGGGCCCCAGCATTTT. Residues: CAWSPRVGPQHF.

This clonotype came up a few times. The CDR3 loop reads CASSFPPLRTEAFF. In nucleotides, the CDR3 is TGTGCCAGCAGCTTTCCACCCCTGAGGACTGAAGCTTTCTTT. The chain employs TRBV13 and TRBJ1-1; D unclear. Germline V gene sequence: CDR1 PRHDT, CDR2 FYEKMQ (reference sequence). V shed 3 bases and J shed 5 bases, with 13 bases lying between them. The length of the CDR3 is 14 residues.

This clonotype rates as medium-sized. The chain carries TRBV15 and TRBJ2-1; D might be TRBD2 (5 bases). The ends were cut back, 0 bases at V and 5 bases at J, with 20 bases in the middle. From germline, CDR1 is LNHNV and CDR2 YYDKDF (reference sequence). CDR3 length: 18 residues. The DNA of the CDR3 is TGTGCCACCAGCAGAGATGGAGGCCAATCGCGGAAAAACAATGAGCAGTTCTTC. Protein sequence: CATSRDGGQSRKNNEQFF.

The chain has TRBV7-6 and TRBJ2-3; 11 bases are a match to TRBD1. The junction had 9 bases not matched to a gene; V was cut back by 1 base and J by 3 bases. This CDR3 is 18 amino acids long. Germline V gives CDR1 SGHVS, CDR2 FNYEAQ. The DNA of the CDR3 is TGTGCCAGCAGCTTAGGGAAAGGACAGGGGGCGAGGACAGATACGCAGTATTTT. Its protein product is CASSLGKGQGARTDTQYF.

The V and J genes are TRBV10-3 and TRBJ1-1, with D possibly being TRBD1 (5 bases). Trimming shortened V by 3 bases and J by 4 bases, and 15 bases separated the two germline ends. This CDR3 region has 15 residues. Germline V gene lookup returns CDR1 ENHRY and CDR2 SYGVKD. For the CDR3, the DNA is TGTGCCATCAGTGATCTGGGCGCTGGGGGCACTGAAGCTTTCTTT. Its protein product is CAISDLGAGGTEAFF.

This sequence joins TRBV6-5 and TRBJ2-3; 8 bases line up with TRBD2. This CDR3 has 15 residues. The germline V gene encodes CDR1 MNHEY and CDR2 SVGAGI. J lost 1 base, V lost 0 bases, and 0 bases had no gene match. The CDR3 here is CASSYSRGGTDTQYF. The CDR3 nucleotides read TGTGCCAGCAGTTACTCGCGGGGGGGCACAGATACGCAGTATTTT.